A selection of T cell receptor beta chains follows, all from one sample in a study of blood T cell repertoires in COVID-19. Assay: immunoSEQ multiplex PCR; the TCRdb copy retains only in-frame clones and omits some. The table shows tens of thousands of clones, with approximately 90% occurring only once. The sequenced sample was peripheral blood. Receptor source: a human donor in a cohort sampled during active COVID-19. The CDR3 runs from the conserved cysteine through the conserved F or W.

>TRBJ1-4|TRBV6-5
CASAYDRREGKLFF
>TRBJ1-2|TRBV7-9
CASSEGQGNYGYTF
>TRBJ2-2|TRBV25-1
CASSDGTGSTGELFF
>TRBJ2-1|TRBV15
CATSSGTAYNEQFF
>TRBJ1-2|TRBV6-2/TRBV6-3
CASSPETAGGAWGGYTF
>TRBJ2-7|TRBV4-2
CASSQERAGDTYEQYF
>TRBJ2-7|TRBV28
CASSFGVPYEQYF
>TRBJ2-5|TRBV6-5
CASTLAGGTQETQYF
>TRBJ2-7|TRBV7-9
CASSSRNRTGGTYEQYF
>TRBJ2-3|TRBV4-2
CASSQEGISGGATDTQYF
>TRBJ1-1|TRBV4-1
CASSQVGDTEAFF
>TRBJ2-7|TRBV3-1/TRBV3-2
CASSQGTGTPYEQYF
>TRBJ2-7|TRBV2
CASSDTDRLYEQYF
>TRBJ1-6|TRBV6-2/TRBV6-3
CASSYQDNLNSPLHF
>TRBJ2-7|TRBV10-3
CAISPGQIYEQYF
>TRBJ2-7|TRBV3-1/TRBV3-2
CASSQQPTWDRGPSYEQYF
>TRBJ2-7|TRBV10-3
CAISDPTGVEQYF
>TRBJ2-7|TRBV2
CASSEVRLPARDEQYF
>TRBJ2-3|TRBV5-1
CASSSTSKGPDTQYF
>TRBJ2-7|TRBV27
CASSLLRPRDRGDEQYF
>TRBJ2-7|TRBV25-1
CASSEPGGSYEQYF
>TRBJ2-6|TRBV6-2/TRBV6-3
CASSYSGQNSGANVLTF
>TRBJ2-1|TRBV19
CASSRDRGNYNEQFF
>TRBJ2-2|TRBV4-3
CASSQDMTHLGRLFF
>TRBJ1-2|TRBV6-5
CASSYGTEDRYTF
>TRBJ2-3|TRBV7-3
CASSIGTSPTDTQYF
>TRBJ1-1|TRBV19
CASSGTPNTEAFF
>TRBJ2-5|TRBV4-1
CASSAALVQETQYF
>TRBJ2-7|TRBV9
CASSVGAGRSYEQYF
>TRBJ1-2|TRBV7-2
CASSLATGQRDKGYTF
>TRBJ1-6|TRBV19
CASSKQGSGSPLHF
>TRBJ2-3|TRBV6-2/TRBV6-3
CASSPSLAGGTKDTQYF
>TRBJ2-5|TRBV19
CATRTAGQETQYF
>TRBJ2-1|TRBV5-1
CASSLREAFYNEQFF
>TRBJ1-6|TRBV7-9
CASSLIVAGENSPLHF
>TRBJ1-5|TRBV19
CASTPQGSYSNQPQHF
>TRBJ2-7|TRBV3-1/TRBV3-2
CASSPRTGPYEQYF
>TRBJ2-7|TRBV28
CASTNRVGFGQYF
>TRBJ2-7|TRBV6-5
CASSRQSLGEQYF
>TRBJ2-7|TRBV7-2
CASSPGLTSYSYEQYF
>TRBJ2-3|TRBV9
CASSVAGSLDYTQYF
>TRBJ1-2|TRBV27
CASSRSLGGGDGYTF
>TRBJ2-7|TRBV9
CASSVGVAGGYEQYF
>TRBJ2-5|TRBV4-1
CASSQGRTGDWGQETQYF
>TRBJ2-1|TRBV7-8
CASSPDTYNEQFF
>TRBJ1-6|TRBV6-5
CASQGNNSPLHF
>TRBJ2-4|TRBV5-1
CASSLAEGRTAKNIQYF
>TRBJ2-1|TRBV5-8
CASSLAWGLAGGSSYNEQFF
>TRBJ2-2|TRBV4-2
CASSYGTSGATGELFF
>TRBJ2-7|TRBV9
CASSGTYRGEQYF
>TRBJ1-4|TRBV6-1
CASSELAVTNEKLFF
>TRBJ2-4|TRBV30
CAWSVGLNGIQYF
>TRBJ2-7|TRBV5-6
CASSPTSSYEQYF
>TRBJ1-6|TRBV27
CASTPTGNSPYNSPLHF
>TRBJ1-4|TRBV4-1
CASSPGQQNEKLFF